Following are 17 T cell receptor beta chains from one sample sequenced in a study of tumor and adjacent non-tumor tissue in lung cancer. RNA was extracted from bulk tissue without any cell sorting. Three rounds of nested PCR, following a modified ARM-PCR protocol, produced the TCRbeta library. TCRdb ran MiXCR on the multiplex PCR reads and lists one entry per CDR3 protein. The table lists more than 95,000 distinct CDR3 sequences, around three fifths of them singletons, with 10% to 15% in the top ten. The sequencing input was lung tumor tissue. All receptors derive from a young man with non-small cell lung cancer.

The V call is TRBV6-5, the J call TRBJ1-4; D remains ambiguous. The germline V gene encodes CDR1 MNHEY and CDR2 SVGAGI. The CDR3 consists of 14 residues. The ends were cut back, 5 bases at V and 7 bases at J, with 14 bases in the middle. This CDR3 reads CASSKARLREKLFF. The CDR3 DNA reads TGTGCCAGCAGTAAAGCAAGGTTGCGTGAAAAACTGTTTTTT.

This clonotype was detected a few times. The chain uses TRBV20-1 and TRBJ1-1; maybe TRBD1 (5 bases). The CDR3 sequence is 13 residues long. Germline V gene data show CDR1 as DFQATT and CDR2 as SNEGSKA (reference sequence). The V gene lost 5 bases and the J gene lost 5 bases, with 15 bases spanning the gap. CDR3 protein: CSAPRYGGTEAFF. CDR3 sequence (DNA): TGCAGTGCTCCACGGTATGGGGGGACTGAAGCTTTCTTT.

With respect to this clonotype: A junction boundary mismatches the germline segment, possibly from a read error. The V gene is TRBV20-1, the J gene TRBJ1-1, with D possibly TRBD1 on 5 matching bases. In germline, CDR1 is DFQATT, CDR2 SNEGSKA (reference sequence). CDR3 length: 13 amino acids. CDR3 region: CIAVMGGGTEAFF. For the CDR3, the DNA is TGCATTGCCGTTATGGGGGGGGGGACTGAGGCTTTCTTT.

The V call is TRBV6-6, the J call TRBJ1-5; 8 positions agree with TRBD1. The germline V gene has CDR1 MNHNY and CDR2 SVGAGI (reference sequence). The CDR3 is 13 residues long. Trimming removed 7 bases from V and 8 bases from J; junction bases left unmatched: 7. The CDR3 nucleotides are TGTGCCAGCAACCAGGGGGCGGGGGAGCCCCAGCATTTT. Translated: CASNQGAGEPQHF.

A note on this clonotype: The germline gene is not matched at one end of the junction; a read error may be the cause. The rearrangement uses TRBV12-3 or TRBV12-4 and TRBJ1-2; weak D call: TRBD1 (6 bases). CDR3 length: 11 amino acids. DNA of the CDR3: TGTGCCAGCAGACAGGGAACGGGCTACGCCTTC. Translation: CASRQGTGYAF.

This chain uses TRBV6-1 with TRBJ1-1; D possibly corresponds to TRBD1 (5 bases). Per the germline V gene, CDR1 is MNHNS and CDR2 is SASEGT. The germline V and J ends were trimmed by 2 bases and 6 bases, with 13 bases remaining between them. CDR3 size: 14 residues. CDR3 nucleotides: TGTGCCAGCAGTGAACTGGGGGTTGACGCTGAAGCTTTCTTT. Encoded protein: CASSELGVDAEAFF.

The chain uses TRBV18 and TRBJ2-3, with unresolved D. Deletions cut 0 bases from V and 6 bases from J, with 10 bases between. Germline lookup yields CDR1 KGHSH and CDR2 LQKENI. This CDR3 region has 14 residues. The CDR3 DNA reads as TGTGCCAGCTCACCACCGCCCTTGGGGGATACGCAGTATTTT. It encodes CASSPPPLGDTQYF.

This clonotype was seen repeatedly, ten times or more. The gene calls are TRBV29-1 and TRBJ2-3, with TRBD1 as a possible D gene (6 bases). The CDR3 is 13 amino acids. V was cut by 6 bases and J by 0 bases, with 10 bases left in between. CDR1 and CDR2 from the germline V gene are SQVTM and ANQGSEA. The CDR3 DNA follows: TGCAGCGTGGTGACAGGTAGCACAGATACGCAGTATTTT. This translates into CSVVTGSTDTQYF.

This clonotype was counted at least ten times. This rearrangement joins TRBV24-1 to TRBJ1-5, with D uncertain. V dropped 10 bases and J dropped 3 bases, with 9 bases sitting between them. CDR1 is KGHDR and CDR2 is SFDVKD in the germline V gene. The CDR3 extends over 12 amino acids. DNA of the CDR3: TGTGCCACTCAGACCGACAATCAGCCCCAGCATTTT. Protein: CATQTDNQPQHF.

About this clonotype itself: A much bigger clone sits one base away, suggesting this may be a read error. V usage is TRBV10-2 and J usage is TRBJ1-1; no clear D. Germline CDR1 is WSHSY and CDR2 is SAAADI. The CDR3 contains 14 residues. V dropped 3 bases and J dropped 3 bases, with 11 bases sitting between them. CDR3 nucleotide sequence: TGCGCCAGCAGTGAAGAGCGTCCCGACACTGAAGCTTTCTTT. It codes for CASSEERPDTEAFF.

As regards this clonotype: A read error is possible here, since a much larger clone lies one base away. J is TRBJ2-3 and V is TRBV20-1; no firm D call. V shed 3 bases and J shed 1 base, with 11 bases lying between them. This CDR3 is 14 amino acids long. Germline V gene lookup returns CDR1 DFQATT and CDR2 SNEGSKA (reference sequence). CDR3 amino acids: CSASQDFGTDTQYF. For the CDR3, the DNA is TGCAGTGCTAGTCAGGATTTTGGCACAGATACGCAGTATTTT.

As regards this clonotype: One junction end does not reproduce the germline sequence, and a read error may be involved. For the CDR3, the DNA is TGTGCCGGCCGGACCCTTGCAACTAATGAAAAACTGTTTTTC. It translates to CAGRTLATNEKLFF. This sequence joins TRBV6-1 and TRBJ1-4; D is unresolved. The germline gives CDR1 MNHNS, CDR2 SASEGT. The CDR3 runs 14 residues.

The J gene is TRBJ1-2, the V gene TRBV20-1; D not certain. The CDR3 extends over 17 amino acids. Germline CDR1 DFQATT, CDR2 SNEGSKA (reference sequence). V lost 7 bases to trimming and J lost 7 bases, with 31 bases between them. CDR3 sequence reads: CSVPSAGGVVRHCGYTF. In DNA form, the CDR3 reads TGCAGTGTGCCATCGGCTGGTGGTGTCGTCAGGCACTGTGGCTACACCTTC.

The J gene is TRBJ2-1, the V gene TRBV29-1, with D perhaps being TRBD1 or TRBD2 (5 bases each). The CDR3 loop spans 13 amino acids. CDR1 is SQVTM and CDR2 is ANQGSEA in the germline V gene. CDR3 residues: CTTGPESYNEQFF. The CDR3 DNA reads as TGCACCACGGGGCCCGAGTCCTACAATGAGCAGTTCTTC.

In regard to this clonotype: Likely a read error: the CDR3 ends without its conserved phenylalanine or tryptophan. The gene calls are TRBV10-3 and TRBJ2-7, with D possibly matching TRBD1 (5 bases). Looked up from germline, CDR1 is ENHRY and CDR2 is SYGVKD. The CDR3 is 12 amino acids. Here the CDR3 reads CAIGASGYDQYS. The CDR3 DNA reads TGTGCCATCGGGGCTTCGGGCTACGACCAGTACTCC.

Comments on this clonotype: The junction differs from germline at one of its ends, possibly a read error. The rearrangement links TRBV20-1 to TRBJ1-4; D unclear. This CDR3 has 16 residues. Germline V gene lookup returns CDR1 DFQATT and CDR2 SNEGSKA (reference sequence). The CDR3 loop is CSAWALRWATNENLFF. The DNA of the CDR3 is TGCAGTGCTTGGGCCCTGAGGTGGGCCACTAATGAAAATCTGTTTTTT.

This clonotype was seen a single time. The chain combines TRBV7-2 with TRBJ1-6; TRBD1 might be the D (5 bases). Germline values: CDR1 SGHTA, CDR2 FQGNSA. The ends were cut back, 4 bases at V and 6 bases at J, with 13 bases in the middle. CDR3 length: 15 residues. The CDR3: CASSYLTGVNSPLHF. Here the CDR3 DNA reads TGTGCCAGCAGCTACCTTACAGGAGTTAATTCACCCCTCCACTTT.